This is a list of T cell receptor beta chains from one sample in a study of cytomegalovirus exposure and HLA in healthy donors. The method was immunoSEQ multiplex PCR; TCRdb's version includes in-frame clones alone and lacks a portion of them. Found here are 120,000 or so clones, about 80% of them singletons; the top ten hold about 32%. The sample was PBMCs. Every receptor here comes from a man in his sixties in good health and CMV-seropositive. Both conserved end residues are part of each CDR3. A D gene is named only where the DNA matches it firmly. Only some rows state a clone size, as once, few, many or a class for expanded clones.

j_gene: TRBJ1-2
abundance: -
d_gene: -
v_gene: TRBV19
CDR3nt: TGTGCCAGTAGTATTCAGGGTGACTATGGCTACACCTTC
CDR3aa: CASSIQGDYGYTF

j_gene: TRBJ2-7
abundance: -
d_gene: TRBD2
v_gene: TRBV7-3
CDR3nt: TGTGCCAGCAGCCTAGGGGAGGGAGTAATATACTTC
CDR3aa: CASSLGEGVIYF

j_gene: TRBJ1-1
abundance: -
d_gene: -
v_gene: TRBV9
CDR3nt: TGTGCCAGCAGCGTCTCGGGACAATCGAACACTGAAGCTTTCTTT
CDR3aa: CASSVSGQSNTEAFF

j_gene: TRBJ1-5
abundance: -
d_gene: -
v_gene: TRBV2
CDR3nt: TGTGCCAGCAGTGAAGCTGTGGCAGGGGATGAGCCCCAGCATTTT
CDR3aa: CASSEAVAGDEPQHF

j_gene: TRBJ2-3
abundance: once
d_gene: TRBD2
v_gene: TRBV7-9
CDR3nt: TGTGCCAGCAGCAACTCGCGGGTAGCGGGGGGCCACGCAGATACGCAGTATTTT
CDR3aa: CASSNSRVAGGHADTQYF

j_gene: TRBJ2-7
abundance: -
d_gene: -
v_gene: TRBV9
CDR3nt: TGTGCCAGCAGCGTAGGGTCAGGGTCCTACGAGCAGTACTTC
CDR3aa: CASSVGSGSYEQYF

j_gene: TRBJ2-7
abundance: -
d_gene: -
v_gene: TRBV6-1
CDR3nt: TGTGCCAGCAGACTACAGTTGAGCGGCGAGCAGTACTTC
CDR3aa: CASRLQLSGEQYF

j_gene: TRBJ1-3
abundance: -
d_gene: -
v_gene: TRBV30
CDR3nt: TGTGCCTGGAGTTGGGGAGGCAACACCATATATTTT
CDR3aa: CAWSWGGNTIYF

j_gene: TRBJ1-3
abundance: -
d_gene: TRBD1
v_gene: TRBV6-1
CDR3nt: TGTGCCAGCAGTGTTGGACAGGGTAGAGGAAACACCATATATTTT
CDR3aa: CASSVGQGRGNTIYF

j_gene: TRBJ2-1
abundance: -
d_gene: TRBD2
v_gene: TRBV6-5
CDR3nt: TGTGCCAGCACCCATACTAGCGGGAGCCACAATGAGCAGTTCTTC
CDR3aa: CASTHTSGSHNEQFF

j_gene: TRBJ1-1
abundance: few
d_gene: -
v_gene: TRBV18
CDR3nt: TGTGCCAGCTCACCGAAGCAAACCAACACTGAAGCTTTCTTT
CDR3aa: CASSPKQTNTEAFF

j_gene: TRBJ1-2
abundance: -
d_gene: -
v_gene: TRBV10-3
CDR3nt: TGTGCCATCAGTGAGCACCAGGGGAATGGCTACACCTTC
CDR3aa: CAISEHQGNGYTF

j_gene: TRBJ2-7
abundance: few
d_gene: -
v_gene: TRBV6-1
CDR3nt: TGTGCCAGCAGTGAAGCCTCGGGATTCTCCTACGAGCAGTACTTC
CDR3aa: CASSEASGFSYEQYF

j_gene: TRBJ2-7
abundance: -
d_gene: TRBD1
v_gene: TRBV7-3
CDR3nt: TGTGCCAGCAGCCGGGGACAGGGTGACGAGCAGTACTTC
CDR3aa: CASSRGQGDEQYF

j_gene: TRBJ1-3
abundance: few
d_gene: -
v_gene: TRBV5-4
CDR3nt: TGTGCCAGCAGCTTGGGACACAAGAGCTCTGGAAACACCATATATTTT
CDR3aa: CASSLGHKSSGNTIYF

j_gene: TRBJ2-7
abundance: -
d_gene: -
v_gene: TRBV6-4
CDR3nt: TGTGCCAGCAGCGCCGGGGCGGGGAAAACGTACGAGCAGTACTTC
CDR3aa: CASSAGAGKTYEQYF

j_gene: TRBJ2-1
abundance: -
d_gene: TRBD2
v_gene: TRBV27
CDR3nt: TGTGCCAGCGGCCGTCTCGCGACTAGCGGGAGGGCCAATGAGCAGTTCTTC
CDR3aa: CASGRLATSGRANEQFF

j_gene: TRBJ1-2
abundance: -
d_gene: -
v_gene: TRBV19
CDR3nt: TGTGCCAGTACCCCTGGGAGGGGGACCTATGGCTACACCTTC
CDR3aa: CASTPGRGTYGYTF

j_gene: TRBJ2-1
abundance: -
d_gene: -
v_gene: TRBV10-1
CDR3nt: TGCGCCAGCAGTGAATACAGGGAGCAGTCAAAGTTCTTC
CDR3aa: CASSEYREQSKFF

j_gene: TRBJ2-7
abundance: -
d_gene: TRBD1
v_gene: TRBV18
CDR3nt: TGTGCCAGCTCGGCAGGGGGCCTTTCATCATACGAGCAGTACTTC
CDR3aa: CASSAGGLSSYEQYF

j_gene: TRBJ1-1
abundance: -
d_gene: -
v_gene: TRBV6-6
CDR3nt: TGTGCCAGCAGATCATCTACAGAAAATGAAGCTTTCTTT
CDR3aa: CASRSSTENEAFF

j_gene: TRBJ1-1
abundance: -
d_gene: -
v_gene: TRBV28
CDR3nt: TGTGCCAGCAGAACAATACATGGAGCTTTCTTT
CDR3aa: CASRTIHGAFF

j_gene: TRBJ1-5
abundance: -
d_gene: TRBD1
v_gene: TRBV4-1
CDR3nt: TGCGCCAGCAGCACATCCCGGGACAGGGTAGGAGATCATAGCAATCAGCCCCAGCATTTT
CDR3aa: CASSTSRDRVGDHSNQPQHF

j_gene: TRBJ2-7
abundance: -
d_gene: -
v_gene: TRBV18
CDR3nt: TGTGCCAGCTCAGGGCCAGGGGAGCAGTACTTC
CDR3aa: CASSGPGEQYF

j_gene: TRBJ2-2
abundance: once
d_gene: -
v_gene: TRBV30
CDR3nt: TGTGCCTGCCAAAAAGCGTTGAACACCGGGGAGCTGTTTTTT
CDR3aa: CACQKALNTGELFF

j_gene: TRBJ2-1
abundance: -
d_gene: TRBD2
v_gene: TRBV7-3
CDR3nt: TGTGCCAGCAGCACGTTAGCGGGAGGGCCGTTCAGTGAGCAGTTCTTC
CDR3aa: CASSTLAGGPFSEQFF

j_gene: TRBJ2-1
abundance: -
d_gene: -
v_gene: TRBV6-1
CDR3nt: TGTGCCAGCAGTGGACACGCCTACAATGAGCAGTTCTTC
CDR3aa: CASSGHAYNEQFF

j_gene: TRBJ2-7
abundance: few
d_gene: -
v_gene: TRBV19
CDR3nt: TGTGCCAGTAGTAACAGGGTCCCCTACGAGCAGTACTTC
CDR3aa: CASSNRVPYEQYF

j_gene: TRBJ1-1
abundance: -
d_gene: TRBD1
v_gene: TRBV5-6
CDR3nt: TGTGCCAGCAGCAAATTCAGGGGGTCTGAAGCTTTCTTT
CDR3aa: CASSKFRGSEAFF

j_gene: TRBJ1-1
abundance: -
d_gene: TRBD1
v_gene: TRBV25-1
CDR3nt: TGTGCCAGCAGTCCCCGGACAGGGGTCCTGAACACTGAAGCTTTCTTT
CDR3aa: CASSPRTGVLNTEAFF

j_gene: TRBJ2-6
abundance: -
d_gene: TRBD1
v_gene: TRBV9
CDR3nt: TGTGCCAGCAGCCCCTCAGACAGGGGAAGATCAGGGGCCAACGTCCTGACTTTC
CDR3aa: CASSPSDRGRSGANVLTF

j_gene: TRBJ2-2
abundance: -
d_gene: -
v_gene: TRBV4-1
CDR3nt: TGCGCCAGCAGCCAAGGACTACTCACCGGGGAGCTGTTTTTT
CDR3aa: CASSQGLLTGELFF

j_gene: TRBJ1-2
abundance: -
d_gene: -
v_gene: TRBV10-2
CDR3nt: TGCGCCAGCAGCGTAGGCGGGCGGGCCCTCTATGGCTACACCTTC
CDR3aa: CASSVGGRALYGYTF

j_gene: TRBJ2-1
abundance: -
d_gene: TRBD1
v_gene: TRBV5-1
CDR3nt: TGCGCCAGCAGCTTTGCCAGGGGGAATGAGCAGTTCTTC
CDR3aa: CASSFARGNEQFF

j_gene: TRBJ1-4
abundance: -
d_gene: TRBD1
v_gene: TRBV5-1
CDR3nt: TGCGCCAGCAGCGTGGGACAGAATAATGAAAAACTGTTTTTT
CDR3aa: CASSVGQNNEKLFF

j_gene: TRBJ1-5
abundance: -
d_gene: -
v_gene: TRBV30
CDR3nt: TGTGCCTGGAGTGTACTTGAGGCCCATCAGCCCCAGCATTTT
CDR3aa: CAWSVLEAHQPQHF

j_gene: TRBJ2-1
abundance: -
d_gene: -
v_gene: TRBV6-6
CDR3nt: TGTGCCAGCAAACAGGGCGTTTACAATGAGCAGTTCTTC
CDR3aa: CASKQGVYNEQFF

j_gene: TRBJ1-1
abundance: -
d_gene: -
v_gene: TRBV4-1
CDR3nt: TGCGCCAGCAGCCAAGATAAGGGGTTAGCTGAAGCTTTCTTT
CDR3aa: CASSQDKGLAEAFF

j_gene: TRBJ2-1
abundance: once
d_gene: TRBD2
v_gene: TRBV11-2
CDR3nt: TGTGCCAGCAGCTTAGCCCCTAGCGGGACTTCCTACAATGAGCAGTTCTTC
CDR3aa: CASSLAPSGTSYNEQFF

j_gene: TRBJ1-2
abundance: -
d_gene: -
v_gene: TRBV5-1
CDR3nt: TGCGCCAGCAGCCGGGAGGGCAATGACTGTGGCTACACCTTC
CDR3aa: CASSREGNDCGYTF

j_gene: TRBJ2-3
abundance: -
d_gene: TRBD1
v_gene: TRBV7-8
CDR3nt: TGTGCCAGCAGCCCGCTAAACAGGGGGATGGCAGATACGCAGTATTTT
CDR3aa: CASSPLNRGMADTQYF

j_gene: TRBJ1-3
abundance: once
d_gene: -
v_gene: TRBV18
CDR3nt: TGTGCCAGCTCACCATGGGCTCCGGAATCTGGAAACACCATATATTTT
CDR3aa: CASSPWAPESGNTIYF

j_gene: TRBJ2-3
abundance: -
d_gene: TRBD2
v_gene: TRBV4-1
CDR3nt: TGCGCCAGCAGCCAACCCTGGGCCCTAGCGGGCGGCACAGATACGCAGTATTTT
CDR3aa: CASSQPWALAGGTDTQYF

j_gene: TRBJ1-2
abundance: -
d_gene: -
v_gene: TRBV10-1
CDR3nt: TGCGCCAGCAGTGAGCGAAGAGACTATGGCTACACCTTC
CDR3aa: CASSERRDYGYTF

j_gene: TRBJ2-7
abundance: -
d_gene: -
v_gene: TRBV29-1
CDR3nt: TGCAGCGTTGACCTGCCAGGATCCCCCGGATACGAGCAGTACTTC
CDR3aa: CSVDLPGSPGYEQYF

j_gene: TRBJ1-5
abundance: -
d_gene: TRBD1
v_gene: TRBV29-1
CDR3nt: TGCAGCGTTGACCAAGGGGGCCCGCCCCAGCATTTT
CDR3aa: CSVDQGGPPQHF

j_gene: TRBJ2-7
abundance: -
d_gene: -
v_gene: TRBV6-5
CDR3nt: TGTGCCAGCAGTTTCCACGCGGGGGCCAACTACGAGCAGTACTTC
CDR3aa: CASSFHAGANYEQYF

j_gene: TRBJ2-3
abundance: -
d_gene: TRBD1
v_gene: TRBV5-1
CDR3nt: TGCGCCAGCAGCTTGCTCGGACAGGGGGCAACGGATACGCAGTATTTT
CDR3aa: CASSLLGQGATDTQYF

j_gene: TRBJ1-5
abundance: few
d_gene: -
v_gene: TRBV5-6
CDR3nt: TGTGCCAGCAGCTTGGGCCAGGGGAGCAATCAGCCCCAGCATTTT
CDR3aa: CASSLGQGSNQPQHF

j_gene: TRBJ1-3
abundance: -
d_gene: -
v_gene: TRBV30
CDR3nt: TGTGCCTGGAGCGAGGATCTGGGAAACACCATATATTTT
CDR3aa: CAWSEDLGNTIYF

j_gene: TRBJ2-1
abundance: once
d_gene: TRBD1
v_gene: TRBV5-1
CDR3nt: TGCGCCAGCAGCAAAGGGACAGGGAACAATGAGCAGTTCTTC
CDR3aa: CASSKGTGNNEQFF

j_gene: TRBJ1-1
abundance: -
d_gene: TRBD1
v_gene: TRBV27
CDR3nt: TGTGCCAGCAGACAGGGGGCGCGTATCACTGAAGCTTTCTTT
CDR3aa: CASRQGARITEAFF